The rows below give T cell receptor beta chains drawn from one sample of a study of blood T cell repertoires in COVID-19. Using immunoSEQ multiplex PCR, the repertoire was profiled, and TCRdb retains in-frame clones only, with some absent. The sample lists approximately 80,000 clones; over 75% were seen once. What was sequenced was peripheral blood. The receptor set was obtained from a human donor in a cohort sampled during active COVID-19. The CDR3 runs from the conserved cysteine through the conserved F or W. Fields, in order: V gene, J gene, clone size, D gene, CDR3 length, CDR3 protein, CDR3 DNA. The D gene is left open where the match is weak. The size of a clone is reported for some rows only, either as once, few or many, or as a class for expanded clones.

v_gene: TRBV28
j_gene: TRBJ1-4
abundance: once
d_gene: TRBD1
len: 14
CDR3aa: CASSSPTTGEKLFF
CDR3nt: TGTGCCAGCAGTTCCCCCACGACAGGGGAAAAACTGTTTTTT

v_gene: TRBV15
j_gene: TRBJ1-3
abundance: NA
d_gene: NA
len: 15
CDR3aa: CATSRDPGGRNTIYF
CDR3nt: TGTGCCACCAGCAGAGATCCTGGGGGGAGAAACACCATATATTTT

v_gene: TRBV3-1/TRBV3-2
j_gene: TRBJ1-1
abundance: once
d_gene: NA
len: 14
CDR3aa: CASENGFQNTEAFF
CDR3nt: TGTGCCAGCGAAAACGGGTTTCAGAACACTGAAGCTTTCTTT

v_gene: TRBV12-3/TRBV12-4
j_gene: TRBJ2-1
abundance: NA
d_gene: NA
len: 13
CDR3aa: CASSSSDGNEQFF
CDR3nt: TGTGCCAGCAGTTCCTCAGACGGGAATGAGCAGTTCTTC

v_gene: TRBV5-1
j_gene: TRBJ2-7
abundance: NA
d_gene: NA
len: 13
CDR3aa: CASSLWQDYEQYF
CDR3nt: TGCGCCAGCAGCTTGTGGCAAGACTACGAGCAGTACTTC

v_gene: TRBV10-3
j_gene: TRBJ1-2
abundance: once
d_gene: TRBD1
len: 15
CDR3aa: CAISESRATGEGYTF
CDR3nt: TGTGCCATCAGTGAGTCCAGGGCGACAGGGGAAGGCTACACCTTC

v_gene: TRBV6-1
j_gene: TRBJ1-2
abundance: NA
d_gene: NA
len: 15
CDR3aa: CASSEAPGTYYGYTF
CDR3nt: TGTGCCAGCAGTGAAGCGCCCGGGACATACTATGGCTACACCTTC

v_gene: TRBV5-6
j_gene: TRBJ1-5
abundance: NA
d_gene: NA
len: 16
CDR3aa: CASSLGGLYSNQPQHF
CDR3nt: TGTGCCAGCAGCTTGGGGGGGCTTTATAGCAATCAGCCCCAGCATTTT

v_gene: TRBV12-3/TRBV12-4
j_gene: TRBJ2-1
abundance: NA
d_gene: TRBD1
len: 13
CDR3aa: CASSQTGGNEQFF
CDR3nt: TGTGCCAGCAGTCAGACAGGGGGAAATGAGCAGTTCTTC

v_gene: TRBV18
j_gene: TRBJ1-2
abundance: NA
d_gene: NA
len: 13
CDR3aa: CASSPGALYGYTF
CDR3nt: TGTGCCAGCTCACCTGGGGCCCTCTATGGCTACACCTTC

v_gene: TRBV5-1
j_gene: TRBJ1-5
abundance: few
d_gene: NA
len: 14
CDR3aa: CASSLGTPDQPQHF
CDR3nt: TGCGCCAGCAGCTTAGGGACACCCGATCAGCCCCAGCATTTT

v_gene: TRBV2
j_gene: TRBJ1-6
abundance: NA
d_gene: NA
len: 17
CDR3aa: CASSEIQGDHYNSPLHF
CDR3nt: TGTGCCAGCAGTGAAATTCAAGGGGATCACTATAATTCACCCCTCCACTTT

v_gene: TRBV25-1
j_gene: TRBJ2-7
abundance: once
d_gene: TRBD1
len: 17
CDR3aa: CASSEAGTGGAGYEQYF
CDR3nt: TGTGCCAGCAGTGAAGCCGGGACAGGGGGCGCAGGGTACGAGCAGTACTTC

v_gene: TRBV28
j_gene: TRBJ1-5
abundance: few
d_gene: NA
len: 14
CDR3aa: CASSSPGSNQPQHF
CDR3nt: TGTGCCAGCAGCTCTCCGGGGAGCAATCAGCCCCAGCATTTT

v_gene: TRBV6-6
j_gene: TRBJ1-4
abundance: NA
d_gene: NA
len: 16
CDR3aa: CASSYYTETVNEKLFF
CDR3nt: TGTGCCAGCAGTTACTACACCGAGACTGTTAATGAAAAACTGTTTTTT

v_gene: TRBV5-6
j_gene: TRBJ2-5
abundance: NA
d_gene: NA
len: 14
CDR3aa: CASGGASYQETQYF
CDR3nt: TGTGCCAGCGGGGGGGCGTCGTATCAAGAGACCCAGTACTTC

v_gene: TRBV2
j_gene: TRBJ1-2
abundance: NA
d_gene: NA
len: 14
CDR3aa: CASSVGGRQYGYTF
CDR3nt: TGTGCCAGCAGTGTTGGAGGACGGCAGTATGGCTACACCTTC